The present entry profiles one T cell receptor beta chain with its context. Relative to the germline gene, one junction end is altered; a read error may explain this. This specimen belongs to a study of Graves' ophthalmopathy and Graves' hyperthyroidism. Across the whole study: Stable hyperthyroidism meant no progression to ophthalmopathy within 18 months of follow-up.

The hyperthyroidism patients had a new diagnosis of under 2 months' duration and were aged 18 to 65. The CDR3 covers 14 residues. Germline CDR1 and CDR2: SGHNT and YYREEE (reference sequence). The authors amplified TCR beta CDR3 regions, and they did so from RNA transcripts for repertoire sequencing. Second-round multiplex PCR came after a first-round RT-PCR that employed HTBI primers. Each CDR3 protein gets one entry after TCRdb re-called the multiplex PCR reads with MiXCR. The sample lists 500,000 to 700,000 distinct CDR3 sequences, 35% to 45% occurring once. The sequencing input was peripheral blood or thyroid tissue (not recorded which). The origin of this receptor is an adult man with Graves' hyperthyroidism. This sequence joins TRBV5-4 and TRBJ1-1; D is perhaps TRBD1 (6 bases). For the CDR3, the DNA is TGTACCAGCAGCTTGGGACAAGGGAACACTGAAGCTTTCTTT. It codes for CTSSLGQGNTEAFF. Full variable domain (rest looked up from reference TRBV5-4 and TRBJ1-1): ETGVTQSPTHLIKTRGQQVTLRCSSQSGHNTVSWYQQALGQGPQFIFQYYREEENGRGNFPPRFSGLQFPNYSSELNVNALELDDSALYLCTSSLGQGNTEAFFGQGTRLTVV.